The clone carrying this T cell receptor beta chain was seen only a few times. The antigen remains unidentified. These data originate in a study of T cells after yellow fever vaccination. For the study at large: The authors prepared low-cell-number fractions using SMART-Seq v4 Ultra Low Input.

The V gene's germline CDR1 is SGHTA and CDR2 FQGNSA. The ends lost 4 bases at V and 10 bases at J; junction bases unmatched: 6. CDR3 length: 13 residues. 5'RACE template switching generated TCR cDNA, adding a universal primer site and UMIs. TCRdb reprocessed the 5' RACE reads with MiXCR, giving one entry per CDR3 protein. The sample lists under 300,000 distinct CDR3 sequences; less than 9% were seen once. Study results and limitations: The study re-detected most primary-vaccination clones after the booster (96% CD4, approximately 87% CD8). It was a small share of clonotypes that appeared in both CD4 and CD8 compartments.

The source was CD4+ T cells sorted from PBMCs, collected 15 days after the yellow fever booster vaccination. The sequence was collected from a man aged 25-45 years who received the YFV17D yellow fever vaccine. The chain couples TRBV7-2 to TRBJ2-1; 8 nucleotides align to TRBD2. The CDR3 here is CASSSGLVGEQFF. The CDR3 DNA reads TGTGCCAGCAGCTCGGGACTAGTCGGGGAGCAGTTCTTC.